This T cell receptor beta chain was profiled in a study of OX40 agonist ivuxolimab in advanced cancers. About the study: Hepatocellular carcinoma, melanoma, renal cell or head and neck cancer occurred in dose-escalation patients.

CDR1 SGHDN and CDR2 FVKESK come from the germline V gene. The CDR3 extends over 16 amino acids. V gave up 2 bases and J gave up 4 bases, with 17 bases separating them. Autoimmune disease history or systemic immunosuppression disqualified patients. As for this clone: Its antigen remains unidentified.

TCRdb's table, derived via immunoSEQ multiplex PCR, lists solely in-frame clones and lacks some. The sample consists of about 98,000 clones, approximately 90% of them appearing once. Study findings and constraints: Averaged across samples, CD8+ T cells carried more expanded clones than CD4+ did. Blood T cells, both CD4+ and CD8+, expanded clonally by week 6 at 0.1 to 3.0 mg/kg.

The receptor comes from an adult with an advanced solid tumor such as melanoma, head and neck, liver or kidney cancer. The specimen comprised CD4+ or CD8+ T cells sorted from blood, sampled in a trial of the OX40 agonist ivuxolimab. This chain connects TRBV14 to TRBJ1-2; D not resolved. The CDR3 reads CASSQLEGGVFYGYTF. As DNA, the CDR3 is TGTGCCAGCAGCCAACTAGAAGGCGGGGTATTCTATGGCTACACCTTC.